This is a list of T cell receptor beta chains from one sample in a study of cytomegalovirus exposure and HLA in healthy donors. Method: immunoSEQ multiplex PCR; TCRdb's copy keeps in-frame clones and lacks some. Of over 120,000 clones listed, roughly 9.7% are singletons. Specimen: PBMCs. Receptors were obtained from a middle-aged man in good health and CMV-seronegative. CDR3s include the opening cysteine and the closing phenylalanine or tryptophan. D genes are given only for firm matches. The size field is filled for only some rows; it gives once, few, many or a size class.

V,D,J,size,DNA,CDR3
TRBV6-5,TRBD1,TRBJ1-3,few,TGTGCCAGCAGTGGACAGGGGCCTGGAAACACCATATATTTT,CASSGQGPGNTIYF
TRBV2,.,TRBJ2-5,few,TGTGCCAGCAGTGAAGCGGAGGGCTCAGAGACCCAGTACTTC,CASSEAEGSETQYF
TRBV7-8,.,TRBJ2-7,.,TGTGCCAGCAGCTTCAACGGGCGGCAGGACTACTCCTACGAGCAGTACTTC,CASSFNGRQDYSYEQYF
TRBV2,.,TRBJ2-3,.,TGTGCCATTAAATGGGGCACCTTCACAGATACGCAGTATTTT,CAIKWGTFTDTQYF
TRBV5-4,TRBD2,TRBJ2-7,few,TGTGCCAGCAGCTTGGTACTAGCGGGTACGGGACGCGAGCAGTACTTC,CASSLVLAGTGREQYF
TRBV2,TRBD1,TRBJ1-1,.,TGTGCCAGCAGGGATCCGGGACAGATGAACACTGAAGCTTTCTTT,CASRDPGQMNTEAFF
TRBV27,TRBD1,TRBJ1-2,.,TGTGCCAGCAGTTCAGGCGGGACAGGCTACGGAGGCTACACCTTC,CASSSGGTGYGGYTF
TRBV7-9,TRBD1,TRBJ1-4,few,TGTGCCAGCAGCCAGGGACAGGGGGAAAAACTGTTTTTT,CASSQGQGEKLFF
TRBV28,TRBD2,TRBJ2-1,.,TGTGCCAGCAGAGGGCACCGGACTAGTTTTGGCAATGAGCAGTTCTTC,CASRGHRTSFGNEQFF
TRBV28,TRBD2,TRBJ2-7,few,TGTGCCAGCACCCCCGGTGCGGGAGCCATAACCTACGAGCAGTACTTC,CASTPGAGAITYEQYF
TRBV19,TRBD1,TRBJ1-5,.,TGTGCCAGTAGTACGACAGGGGTGGGCAATCAGCCCCAGCATTTT,CASSTTGVGNQPQHF
TRBV6-5,.,TRBJ1-2,.,TGTGCCAGTCGTCCGGGAAACTATGGCTACACCTTC,CASRPGNYGYTF
TRBV7-9,.,TRBJ2-4,.,TGTGCCAGCAGCTCCGTGGGGGGAGCCAAAAACATTCAGTACTTC,CASSSVGGAKNIQYF
TRBV5-1,TRBD1,TRBJ1-1,few,TGCGCCAGCAGCGACGGGGACAGGGTCACCAAAGAAGCTTTCTTT,CASSDGDRVTKEAFF
TRBV6-1,.,TRBJ1-1,few,TGTGCCAGCGGCTCTGGTGGCCGCGAAGCTTTCTTT,CASGSGGREAFF
TRBV25-1,TRBD1,TRBJ2-7,few,TGTGCCAGCAGTGACAGGGGGAGCTCCTACGAGCAGTACTTC,CASSDRGSSYEQYF
TRBV19,TRBD2,TRBJ2-3,.,TGTGCCAGTAGTACCGGACTAGCGGGAGCAGATACGCAGTATTTT,CASSTGLAGADTQYF
TRBV19,TRBD1,TRBJ1-2,.,TGTGCCAGTACAAGTTCCCAGGTCACAGGGGACTATGGCTACACCTTC,CASTSSQVTGDYGYTF
TRBV7-2,.,TRBJ1-1,few,TGTGCCAGCAGCTCACAGAGTTCTCCCGCTGAAGCTTTCTTT,CASSSQSSPAEAFF
TRBV28,.,TRBJ1-5,.,TGTGCCAGCGAGCAGGTGAATCAGCCCCAGCATTTT,CASEQVNQPQHF
TRBV27,.,TRBJ1-1,.,TGTGCCAGCAGTTTATTGGGAGGCACTGAAGCTTTCTTT,CASSLLGGTEAFF
TRBV30,.,TRBJ2-7,.,TGTGCCTGGAGGGAGGGAGAGGGACCGCGTTACGAGCAGTACTTC,CAWREGEGPRYEQYF
TRBV30,TRBD1,TRBJ1-2,.,TGTGCCTGGACAGGGGGCCAGAGCTATGGCTACACCTTC,CAWTGGQSYGYTF
TRBV4-1,TRBD1,TRBJ1-4,few,TGCGCCAGCAGCCAGGCGGACAGGGTCGGGGAAAAACTGTTTTTT,CASSQADRVGEKLFF
TRBV7-2,.,TRBJ2-1,.,TGTGCCAGCAGCCTAGGGCTAGGGCGGGGGCGCATCAATGAGCAGTTCTTC,CASSLGLGRGRINEQFF
TRBV6-1,.,TRBJ1-6,few,TGTGCCAGCAGTGAATTCGGCGGGAGTAATTCACCCCTCCACTTT,CASSEFGGSNSPLHF
TRBV5-1,TRBD2,TRBJ2-7,few,TGCGCCAGCAGCGCGGGACTAGCGGGAGGAAGGTCCGAGCAGTACTTC,CASSAGLAGGRSEQYF
TRBV5-8,TRBD1,TRBJ2-2,few,TGTGCCAGCAGCTTCACGACAGGGCTCAACACCGGGGAGCTGTTTTTT,CASSFTTGLNTGELFF
TRBV11-1,TRBD1,TRBJ2-7,.,TGTGCCAGCAGCTTACAAGGGGGCTCTAGCTCCTACGAGCAGTACTTC,CASSLQGGSSSYEQYF
TRBV4-1,TRBD2,TRBJ2-2,few,TGCGCCAGCAGCCAAGTATTAGCGGGAGCCACCGGGGAGCTGTTTTTT,CASSQVLAGATGELFF
TRBV6-6,TRBD2,TRBJ2-7,.,TGTGCCAGCAGTCGGACTAGGGGCCACGAGCAGTACTTC,CASSRTRGHEQYF
TRBV7-9,.,TRBJ1-4,few,TGTGCCAGCAGCTTAGATGCCGGGAGGGTGGTTGAAAAACTGTTTTTT,CASSLDAGRVVEKLFF
TRBV5-8,.,TRBJ1-1,few,TGTGCCAGCAGCTTGGATGGGAGGGAGAACACTGAAGCTTTCTTT,CASSLDGRENTEAFF
TRBV9,.,TRBJ1-2,.,TGTGCCAGCAGCGTAGAGGGGGTGGGAGGCTACACCTTC,CASSVEGVGGYTF
TRBV15,TRBD2,TRBJ2-7,.,TGTGCCACCAGCAGAGATTTGGCTAGCGGGAGCCTCGAGCAGTACTTC,CATSRDLASGSLEQYF
TRBV29-1,.,TRBJ2-1,few,TGCAGCGCCAGGGACTCCAAAGCTAGGTCCTACAATGAGCAGTTCTTC,CSARDSKARSYNEQFF
TRBV5-8,.,TRBJ1-1,.,TGTGCCAGCAGCGTTCCTACCGGGACTCGACTCTTTTTGCGATTT,CASSVPTGTRLFLRF
TRBV6-6,TRBD1,TRBJ1-5,few,TGTGCCAGCAGTTCGGGACAGGGTCGACAGCCCCAGCATTTT,CASSSGQGRQPQHF
TRBV14,TRBD2,TRBJ2-1,.,TGTGCCAGCAGCCGCAAGGGGACTAGCGGGATTGGGGCCTTCAATGAGCAGTTCTTC,CASSRKGTSGIGAFNEQFF
TRBV27,.,TRBJ1-4,.,TGTGCCAGCTCACCCGGGGGGCGGTGGGAAAAACTGTTTTTT,CASSPGGRWEKLFF
TRBV13,TRBD2,TRBJ2-1,few,TGTGCCAGCAGCTTACGAAGCGGGGTAAACAATGAGCAGTTCTTC,CASSLRSGVNNEQFF
TRBV28,.,TRBJ1-5,.,TGTGCCAGCAGTTTTCAGGGTGAGGGCAATCAGCCCCAGCATTTT,CASSFQGEGNQPQHF
TRBV6-5,.,TRBJ2-7,few,TGTGCCAGCAGTTACTCCCCAGCTAGAGCCTACGAGCAGTACTTC,CASSYSPARAYEQYF
TRBV6-1,TRBD1,TRBJ1-2,.,TGTGCCAGCAGTGAAGATCCCAACAGGGGGTCTTCCGGCTACACCTTC,CASSEDPNRGSSGYTF
TRBV2,.,TRBJ2-7,few,TGTGCCAGCAGTCCGTCGGGGGTGAGGAACGAGCAGTACTTC,CASSPSGVRNEQYF
TRBV7-2,.,TRBJ2-7,few,TGTGCCAGCAGCTTCGGGGGATCCTACGAGCAGTACTTC,CASSFGGSYEQYF
TRBV28,.,TRBJ1-5,.,TGTGCCAGCAGTAGTGTGAGGCCCCTTCTTCAGCCCCAGCATTTT,CASSSVRPLLQPQHF
TRBV4-2,TRBD2,TRBJ2-6,.,TGTGCCAGCAGCCAGGGACTAGATGCGACGGGGGCCAACGTCCTGACTTTC,CASSQGLDATGANVLTF
TRBV10-3,TRBD2,TRBJ2-6,.,TGTGCCATCAGTCCGGTCGGGGGGAGCTCTGGGGCCAACGTCCTGACTTTC,CAISPVGGSSGANVLTF
TRBV2,TRBD1,TRBJ1-5,.,TGTGCCAGTTCGACAGGGCGCAATCAGCCCCAGCATTTT,CASSTGRNQPQHF
TRBV6-5,.,TRBJ2-2,few,TGTGCCAGCAGTTACTCTCCGGGAGCGAACACCGGGGAGCTGTTTTTT,CASSYSPGANTGELFF